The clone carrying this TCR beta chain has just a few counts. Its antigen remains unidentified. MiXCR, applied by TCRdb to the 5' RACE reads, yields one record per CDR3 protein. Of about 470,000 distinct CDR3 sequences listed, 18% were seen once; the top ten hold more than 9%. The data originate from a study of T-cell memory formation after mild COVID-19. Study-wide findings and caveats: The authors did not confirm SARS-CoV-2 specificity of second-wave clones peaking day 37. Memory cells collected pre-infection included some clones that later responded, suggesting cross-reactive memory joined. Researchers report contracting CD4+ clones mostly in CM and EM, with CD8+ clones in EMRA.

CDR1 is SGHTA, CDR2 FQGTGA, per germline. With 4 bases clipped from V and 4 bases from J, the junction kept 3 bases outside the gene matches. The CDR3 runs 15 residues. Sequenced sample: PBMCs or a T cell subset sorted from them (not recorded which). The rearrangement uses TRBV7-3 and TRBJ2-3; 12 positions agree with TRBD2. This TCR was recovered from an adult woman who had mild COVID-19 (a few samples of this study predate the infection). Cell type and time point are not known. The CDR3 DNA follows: TGTGCCAGCAGCTCGACTAGCGGGAGAGCAGATACGCAGTATTTT. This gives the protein CASSSTSGRADTQYF.